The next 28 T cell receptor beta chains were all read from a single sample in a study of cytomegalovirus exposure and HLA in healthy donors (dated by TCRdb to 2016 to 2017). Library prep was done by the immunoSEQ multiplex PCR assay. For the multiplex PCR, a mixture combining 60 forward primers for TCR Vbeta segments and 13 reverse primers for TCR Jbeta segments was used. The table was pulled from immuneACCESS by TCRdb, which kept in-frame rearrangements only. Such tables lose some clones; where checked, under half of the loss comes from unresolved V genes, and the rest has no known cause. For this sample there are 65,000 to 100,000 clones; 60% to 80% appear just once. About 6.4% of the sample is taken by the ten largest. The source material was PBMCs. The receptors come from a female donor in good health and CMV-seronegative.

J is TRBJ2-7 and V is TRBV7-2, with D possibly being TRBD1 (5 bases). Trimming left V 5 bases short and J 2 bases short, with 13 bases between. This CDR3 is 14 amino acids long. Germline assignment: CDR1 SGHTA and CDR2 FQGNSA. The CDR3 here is CASSPPVGPYEQYF. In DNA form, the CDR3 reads TGTGCCAGCAGCCCCCCGGTGGGGCCCTACGAGCAGTACTTC. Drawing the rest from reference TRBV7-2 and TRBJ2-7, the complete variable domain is GAGVSQSPSNKVTEKGKDVELRCDPISGHTALYWYRQSLGQGLEFLIYFQGNSAPDKSGLPSDRFSAERTGGSVSTLTIQRTQQEDSAVYLCASSPPVGPYEQYFGPGTRLTVT.

The DNA for the CDR3 is TGCGCCAGCAGCCAAGAATACACAGGGAGCGCTGGAAACACCATATATTTT. Its protein product is CASSQEYTGSAGNTIYF. This chain links TRBV4-1 with TRBJ1-3; D is perhaps TRBD1 (6 bases). Germline V CDR1 and CDR2: MGHRA, YSYEKL. CDR3 length: 17 residues. V was shortened by 0 bases and J by 2 bases, with 14 bases between the two germline ends.

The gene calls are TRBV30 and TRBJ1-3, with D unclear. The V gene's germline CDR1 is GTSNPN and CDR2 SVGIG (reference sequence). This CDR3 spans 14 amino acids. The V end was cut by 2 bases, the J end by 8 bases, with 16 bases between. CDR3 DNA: TGTGCCTGGAGTCGGTGGATGCCGCGGGACACCATATATTTT. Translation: CAWSRWMPRDTIYF.

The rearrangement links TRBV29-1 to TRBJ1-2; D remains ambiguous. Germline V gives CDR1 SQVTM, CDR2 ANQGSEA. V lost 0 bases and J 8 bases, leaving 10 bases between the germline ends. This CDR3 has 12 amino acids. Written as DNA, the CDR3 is TGCAGCGTTGAAGATAAAGAGCCAGGCTACACCTTC. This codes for CSVEDKEPGYTF.

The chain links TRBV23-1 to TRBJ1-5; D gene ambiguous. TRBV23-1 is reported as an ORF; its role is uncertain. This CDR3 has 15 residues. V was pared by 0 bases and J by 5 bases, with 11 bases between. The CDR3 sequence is CASSQSWQNDQPQHF. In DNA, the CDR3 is TGCGCCAGCAGTCAATCCTGGCAGAACGATCAGCCCCAGCATTTT.

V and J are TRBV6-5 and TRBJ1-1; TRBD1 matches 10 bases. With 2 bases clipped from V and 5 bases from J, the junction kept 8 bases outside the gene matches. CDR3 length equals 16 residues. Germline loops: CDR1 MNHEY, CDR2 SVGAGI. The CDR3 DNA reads TGTGCCAGCAGTTACACCAAGACAGGGGGCCGAACTGAAGCTTTCTTT. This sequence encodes CASSYTKTGGRTEAFF.

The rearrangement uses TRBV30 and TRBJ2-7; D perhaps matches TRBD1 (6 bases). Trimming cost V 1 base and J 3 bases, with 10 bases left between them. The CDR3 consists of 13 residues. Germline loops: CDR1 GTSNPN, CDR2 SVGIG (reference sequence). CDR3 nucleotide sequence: TGTGCCTGGAGTGGCTACAGGGACTACGAGCAGTACTTC. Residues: CAWSGYRDYEQYF.

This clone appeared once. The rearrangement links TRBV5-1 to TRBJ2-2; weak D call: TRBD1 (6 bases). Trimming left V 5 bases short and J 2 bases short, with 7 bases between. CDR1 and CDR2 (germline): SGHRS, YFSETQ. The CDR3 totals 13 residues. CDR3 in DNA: TGCGCCAGCAGGGACAGTAACACCGGGGAGCTGTTTTTT. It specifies CASRDSNTGELFF. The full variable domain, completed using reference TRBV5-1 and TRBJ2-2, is KAGVTQTPRYLIKTRGQQVTLSCSPISGHRSVSWYQQTPGQGLQFLFEYFSETQRNKGNFPGRFSGRQFSNSRSEMNVSTLELGDSALYLCASRDSNTGELFFGEGSRLTVL.

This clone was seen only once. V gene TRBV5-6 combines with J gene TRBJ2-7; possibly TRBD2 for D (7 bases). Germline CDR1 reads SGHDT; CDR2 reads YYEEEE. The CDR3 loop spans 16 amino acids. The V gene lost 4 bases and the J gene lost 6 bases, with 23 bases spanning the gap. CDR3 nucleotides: TGTGCCAGCAGCCCCATGGGGGGGCGCTTCGTGGGCGAGCAGTACTTC. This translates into CASSPMGGRFVGEQYF.

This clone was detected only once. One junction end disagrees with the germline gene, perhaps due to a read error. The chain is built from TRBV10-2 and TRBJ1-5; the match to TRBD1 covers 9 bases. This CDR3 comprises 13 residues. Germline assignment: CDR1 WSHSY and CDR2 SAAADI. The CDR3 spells CASRDRGNRPQHF. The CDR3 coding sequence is TGCGCCAGCAGGGACAGGGGCAATCGGCCCCAGCATTTT.

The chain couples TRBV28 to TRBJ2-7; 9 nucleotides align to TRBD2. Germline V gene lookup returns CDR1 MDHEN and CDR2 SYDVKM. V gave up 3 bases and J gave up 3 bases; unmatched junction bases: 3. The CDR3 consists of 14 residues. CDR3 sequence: CASSFIAGVYEQYF. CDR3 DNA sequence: TGTGCCAGCAGTTTTATAGCGGGAGTCTACGAGCAGTACTTC.

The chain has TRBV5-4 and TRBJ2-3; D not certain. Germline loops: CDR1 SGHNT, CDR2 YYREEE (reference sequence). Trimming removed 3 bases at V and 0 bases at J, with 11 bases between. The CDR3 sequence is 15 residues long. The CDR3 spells CASSSQQISTDTQYF. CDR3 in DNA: TGTGCCAGCAGCTCCCAACAGATTAGCACAGATACGCAGTATTTT.

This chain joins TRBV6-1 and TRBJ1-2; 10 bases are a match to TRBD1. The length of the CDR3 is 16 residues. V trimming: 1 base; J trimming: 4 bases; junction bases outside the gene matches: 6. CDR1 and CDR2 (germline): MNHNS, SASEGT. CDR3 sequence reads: CASSEGGTGDFYGYTF. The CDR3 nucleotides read TGTGCCAGCAGTGAAGGCGGGACAGGGGATTTCTATGGCTACACCTTC.

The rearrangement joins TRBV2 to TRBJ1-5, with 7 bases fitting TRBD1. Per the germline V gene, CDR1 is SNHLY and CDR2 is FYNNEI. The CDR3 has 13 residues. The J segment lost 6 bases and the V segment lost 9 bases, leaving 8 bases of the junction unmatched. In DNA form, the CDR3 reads TGTGCCAGTCACAGGGGTGACGGTCAGCCCCAGCATTTT. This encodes CASHRGDGQPQHF.

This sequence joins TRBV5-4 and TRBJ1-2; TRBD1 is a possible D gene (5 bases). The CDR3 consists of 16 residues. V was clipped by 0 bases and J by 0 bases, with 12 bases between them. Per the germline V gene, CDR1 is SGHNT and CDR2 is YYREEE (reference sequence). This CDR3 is CASSLGPPTANYGYTF. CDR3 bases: TGTGCCAGCAGCTTGGGCCCCCCGACAGCTAACTATGGCTACACCTTC.

The CDR3, as DNA: TGTGCCAGCAGCTTAGACAGGACCTATGGCTACACCTTC. Protein: CASSLDRTYGYTF. The chain combines TRBV7-9 with TRBJ1-2, with TRBD1 as a possible D gene (5 bases). The CDR3 is 13 residues long. Germline V gene sequence: CDR1 SEHNR, CDR2 FQNEAQ (reference sequence). V was trimmed by 1 base and J by 4 bases, leaving 7 bases between them.

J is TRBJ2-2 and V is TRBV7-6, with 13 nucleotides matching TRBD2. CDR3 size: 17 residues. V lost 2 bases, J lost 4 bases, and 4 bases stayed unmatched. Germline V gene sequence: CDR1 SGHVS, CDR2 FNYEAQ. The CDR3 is CASSLTSGRGSTGELFF. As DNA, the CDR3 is TGTGCCAGCAGCTTAACTAGCGGGAGGGGTAGCACCGGGGAGCTGTTTTTT.

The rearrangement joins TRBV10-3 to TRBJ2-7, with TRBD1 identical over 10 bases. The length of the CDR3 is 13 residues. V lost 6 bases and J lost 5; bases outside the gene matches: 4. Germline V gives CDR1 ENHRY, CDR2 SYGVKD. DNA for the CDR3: TGTGCCATCAGAGGGACAGGGGTCAACGAGCAGTACTTC. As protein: CAIRGTGVNEQYF.

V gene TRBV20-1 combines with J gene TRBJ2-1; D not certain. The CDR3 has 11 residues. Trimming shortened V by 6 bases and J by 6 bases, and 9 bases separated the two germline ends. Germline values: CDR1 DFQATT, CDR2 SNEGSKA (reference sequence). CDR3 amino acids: CSATNSNEQFF. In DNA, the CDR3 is TGCAGTGCCACGAACAGCAATGAGCAGTTCTTC.

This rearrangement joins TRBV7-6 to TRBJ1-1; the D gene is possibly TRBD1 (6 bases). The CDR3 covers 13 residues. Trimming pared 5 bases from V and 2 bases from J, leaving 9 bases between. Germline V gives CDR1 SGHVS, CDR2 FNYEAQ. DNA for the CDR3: TGTGCCAGCAGCCAGGGACATAACACTGAAGCTTTCTTT. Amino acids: CASSQGHNTEAFF.

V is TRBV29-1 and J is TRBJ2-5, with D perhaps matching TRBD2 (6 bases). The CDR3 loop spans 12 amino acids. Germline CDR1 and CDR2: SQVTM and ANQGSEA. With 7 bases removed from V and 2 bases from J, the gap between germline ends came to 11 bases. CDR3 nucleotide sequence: TGCAGCGGTCGGAGGGTACAAGAGACCCAGTACTTC. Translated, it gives CSGRRVQETQYF. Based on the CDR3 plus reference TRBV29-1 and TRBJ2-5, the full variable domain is SAVISQKPSRDICQRGTSLTIQCQVDSQVTMMFWYRQQPGQSLTLIATANQGSEATYESGFVIDKFPISRPNLTFSTLTVSNMSPEDSSIYLCSGRRVQETQYFGPGTRLLVL.

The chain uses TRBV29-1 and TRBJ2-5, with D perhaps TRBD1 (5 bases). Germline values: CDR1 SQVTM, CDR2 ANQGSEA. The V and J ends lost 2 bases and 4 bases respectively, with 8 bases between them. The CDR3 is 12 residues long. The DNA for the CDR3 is TGCAGCGTTGAATCTCAGGGAGAGACCCAGTACTTC. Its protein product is CSVESQGETQYF.

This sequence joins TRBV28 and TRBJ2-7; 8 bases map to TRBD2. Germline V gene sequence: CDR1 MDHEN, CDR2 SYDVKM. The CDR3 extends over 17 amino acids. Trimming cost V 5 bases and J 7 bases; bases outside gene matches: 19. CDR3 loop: CASSRGAAGGGTGEQYF. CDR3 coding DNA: TGTGCCAGCAGTCGGGGCGCCGCGGGAGGAGGCACGGGGGAGCAGTACTTC. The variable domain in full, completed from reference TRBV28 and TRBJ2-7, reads DVKVTQSSRYLVKRTGEKVFLECVQDMDHENMFWYRQDPGLGLRLIYFSYDVKMKEKGDIPEGYSVSREKKERFSLILESASTNQTSMYLCASSRGAAGGGTGEQYFGPGTRLTVT.

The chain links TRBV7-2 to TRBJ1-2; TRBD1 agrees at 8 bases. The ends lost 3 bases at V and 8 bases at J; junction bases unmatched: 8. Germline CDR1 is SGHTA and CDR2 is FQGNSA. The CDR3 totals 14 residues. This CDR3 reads CASSLDREMAGYTF. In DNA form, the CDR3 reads TGTGCCAGCAGCTTGGACAGGGAGATGGCGGGCTACACCTTC.

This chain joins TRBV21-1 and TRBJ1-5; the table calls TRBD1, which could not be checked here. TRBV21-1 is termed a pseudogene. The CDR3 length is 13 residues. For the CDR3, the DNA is TGTGCCAGCAGCAAAGACATTGGTTGGCCCCAGCATTTT. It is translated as CASSKDIGWPQHF.

The CDR3 protein is CASSYVTGAGETQYF. CDR3 in DNA: TGTGCCAGCAGCTACGTGACAGGGGCTGGGGAGACCCAGTACTTC. This chain uses TRBV6-5 with TRBJ2-5; 8 nucleotides match TRBD1. This CDR3 is 15 amino acids long. The germline V gene has CDR1 MNHEY and CDR2 SVGAGI. V lost 6 bases and J lost 5; bases outside the gene matches: 11.

The CDR3 here is CASSYPSQEVGNEQFF. In nucleotides, the CDR3 is TGTGCCAGCAGCTACCCCTCCCAGGAGGTGGGAAATGAGCAGTTCTTC. This chain joins TRBV11-2 and TRBJ2-1; possible D gene TRBD2, 5 bases. This CDR3 has 16 amino acids. Trimming took 4 bases from V and 7 from J, leaving 20 bases between them. Germline CDR1 and CDR2: SGHAT and FQNNGV.

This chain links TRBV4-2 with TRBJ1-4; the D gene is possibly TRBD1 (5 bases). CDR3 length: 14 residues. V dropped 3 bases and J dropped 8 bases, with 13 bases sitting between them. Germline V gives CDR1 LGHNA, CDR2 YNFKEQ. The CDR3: CASSQGGVGEKLFF. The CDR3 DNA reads TGTGCCAGCAGCCAGGGAGGGGTGGGCGAAAAACTGTTTTTT.